The 5 T cell receptor beta chains below all came from one sample that was sequenced in a study of T cell responses to AZD1222 COVID-19 vaccine. Repertoires were generated with immunoSEQ multiplex PCR, while TCRdb's copy carries only in-frame clones and drops some. Of 150,000 to 180,000 clones in the sample, 86% were seen once. Material: peripheral blood, obtained on day 0 of MenACWY control vaccination. These receptors originate from an adult in good health.

The chain links TRBV2 to TRBJ2-3; D unclear. Germline CDR1 reads SNHLY; CDR2 reads FYNNEI. V lost 7 bases, J lost 5 bases, and 13 bases lay in between. The CDR3 runs to 13 residues. As DNA, the CDR3 is TGTGCCAGCAATGCACAACCAGAAGATACGCAGTATTTT. This codes for CASNAQPEDTQYF.

The J gene is TRBJ2-1, the V gene TRBV11-2, with D uncertain. Trimming cost V 0 bases and J 7 bases, with 10 bases left between them. Per the germline V gene, CDR1 is SGHAT and CDR2 is FQNNGV. CDR3 length equals 14 residues. CDR3 sequence: CASSLESKGNEQFF. CDR3 in DNA: TGTGCCAGCAGCTTAGAAAGTAAGGGAAATGAGCAGTTCTTC.

The J gene is TRBJ1-6, the V gene TRBV6-1; the D is unclear. V was cut by 2 bases and J by 7 bases, with 6 bases left in between. CDR3 length: 13 amino acids. In germline, CDR1 is MNHNS, CDR2 SASEGT. The CDR3 DNA reads as TGTGCCAGCAGTGAACCAGGAAATTCACCCCTCCACTTT. Translation: CASSEPGNSPLHF.

The chain is built from TRBV4-3 and TRBJ1-2; D gene uncertain. V dropped 1 base and J dropped 3 bases, with 9 bases sitting between them. The germline V gene has CDR1 LGHNA and CDR2 YSLEER. This CDR3 contains 14 residues. CDR3 loop: CASSQVAQDYGYTF. In DNA, the CDR3 is TGCGCCAGCAGCCAAGTTGCCCAGGACTATGGCTACACCTTC.

The J gene is TRBJ1-5, the V gene TRBV18; D unresolved. V was cut by 4 bases and J by 2 bases, with 12 bases left in between. The CDR3 extends over 15 amino acids. Germline V gene lookup returns CDR1 KGHSH and CDR2 LQKENI. The CDR3 DNA reads as TGTGCCAGCTCACTATCGGACGGGGGCAATCAGCCCCAGCATTTT. Translation: CASSLSDGGNQPQHF. The full variable domain, rest sourced from reference TRBV18 and TRBJ1-5, is NAGVMQNPRHLVRRRGQEARLRCSPMKGHSHVYWYRQLPEEGLKFMVYLQKENIIDESGMPKERFSAEFPKEGPSILRIQQVVRGDSAAYFCASSLSDGGNQPQHFGDGTRLSIL.